The 17 T cell receptor beta chains presented below share a single source sample, sequenced in a study of blood T cell repertoires in COVID-19. Clones were read by immunoSEQ multiplex PCR, and TCRdb kept only the in-frame ones, dropping some. The sample carries 250,000 or so clones, 86% recorded once. Sequencing used PBMCs or T cells enriched from blood (not recorded which). The receptors were sampled from a woman aged 18-35 years who had recovered from COVID-19.

The chain has TRBV6-2 or TRBV6-3 and TRBJ2-1; TRBD2 might be the D (5 bases). There are 14 residues in the CDR3. Trimming left V 0 bases short and J 6 bases short, with 9 bases between. Looked up from germline, CDR1 is MNHEY and CDR2 is SVGEGT. The CDR3 bases are TGTGCCAGCAGTTACTCGTGGGGAGTCAATGAGCAGTTCTTC. Its protein is CASSYSWGVNEQFF.

The chain recombines TRBV12-3 or TRBV12-4 with TRBJ1-2; D unclear. The ends were cut back, 6 bases at V and 5 bases at J, with 4 bases in the middle. The CDR3 has 10 amino acids. CDR3 sequence: CASSIYGYTF. In DNA, the CDR3 is TGTGCCAGCAGCATTTATGGCTACACCTTC.

J is TRBJ2-1 and V is TRBV7-6; 12 nucleotides align to TRBD2. The length of the CDR3 is 15 residues. The V and J ends lost 5 bases and 7 bases, in that order; junction bases with no gene match: 6. CDR1 SGHVS and CDR2 FNYEAQ come from the germline V gene. In nucleotides, the CDR3 is TGTGCCAGCAGCAGGACTAGCGGGGCACCTAATGAGCAGTTCTTC. This codes for CASSRTSGAPNEQFF.

The rearrangement links TRBV18 to TRBJ2-5; D is uncertain. Germline CDR1 KGHSH, CDR2 LQKENI. The V gene lost 0 bases and the J gene lost 4 bases, with 6 bases spanning the gap. The CDR3 spans 13 residues. The CDR3 reads CASSPPVRETQYF. The CDR3 region has the DNA TGTGCCAGCTCACCACCCGTTCGAGAGACCCAGTACTTC.

The chain links TRBV4-3 to TRBJ2-2; 9 nucleotides match TRBD1. This CDR3 comprises 16 residues. The V gene end was trimmed by 3 bases and the J gene end by 3 bases; junction bases not matched to a gene: 5. CDR1 LGHNA and CDR2 YSLEER come from the germline V gene. CDR3 protein: CASSHVGQGDTGELFF. DNA for the CDR3: TGCGCCAGCAGCCACGTGGGACAGGGCGACACCGGGGAGCTGTTTTTT.

The genes are TRBV6-1 and TRBJ1-5; TRBD1 matches 8 bases. CDR3 size: 18 residues. V shed 1 base, J shed 2 bases, and the junction held 10 bases outside the gene matches. CDR1 and CDR2 (germline): MNHNS, SASEGT. The CDR3 region is CASSEGTGHILGNQPQHF. CDR3 nucleotides: TGTGCCAGCAGTGAAGGGACAGGGCATATCTTGGGCAATCAGCCCCAGCATTTT.

The rearrangement uses TRBV25-1 and TRBJ2-3, with 9 bases fitting TRBD2. The CDR3 is 15 residues long. The J segment lost 6 bases and the V segment lost 10 bases, leaving 14 bases of the junction unmatched. Per the germline V gene, CDR1 is MGHDK and CDR2 is SYGVNS. The CDR3 DNA follows: TGTGCCACGATCGGGCGGGGGGGCCCGGTGGATACGCAGTATTTT. Protein sequence: CATIGRGGPVDTQYF.

The chain recombines TRBV29-1 with TRBJ2-1; the match to TRBD2 covers 7 bases. Germline trimming cut 0 bases from V and 4 bases from J; bases unmatched to any gene: 9. CDR1 is SQVTM, CDR2 ANQGSEA, per germline. The CDR3 totals 16 residues. For the CDR3, the DNA is TGCAGCGTTGAAGATCTAGGGCGGGAGACGTACAATGAGCAGTTCTTC. Protein product: CSVEDLGRETYNEQFF.

This sequence joins TRBV28 and TRBJ2-2; 8 nucleotides align to TRBD2. Losses at the gene ends were 6 bases for V and 6 bases for J; bases not matched to a gene: 6. CDR3 length equals 14 residues. Germline CDR1 MDHEN, CDR2 SYDVKM. The CDR3 coding sequence is TGTGCCAGCAGGGACGGGGGGGCCCCCGGGGAGCTGTTTTTT. Translating it yields CASRDGGAPGELFF.

This clone has only a few counts. The chain has TRBV28 and TRBJ2-7; D is perhaps TRBD2 (5 bases). Germline CDR1 is MDHEN and CDR2 is SYDVKM. CDR3 length: 12 residues. Trimming removed 10 bases from V and 3 bases from J, with 13 bases in between. The CDR3 region has the DNA TGTGCCACCCAAGGTGGACTCTACGAGCAGTACTTC. Encoded protein: CATQGGLYEQYF.

This chain joins TRBV24-1 and TRBJ2-5; TRBD1 agrees at 7 bases. From germline, CDR1 is KGHDR and CDR2 SFDVKD. This CDR3 is built from 14 residues. The V and J ends lost 4 bases and 3 bases, in that order; junction bases with no gene match: 4. The CDR3 DNA follows: TGTGCCACCAGTGACCCGGGACAGAAAGAGACCCAGTACTTC. Its protein product is CATSDPGQKETQYF.

The V and J genes are TRBV4-1 and TRBJ1-2, with D possibly being TRBD1 (6 bases). V shed 1 base and J shed 6 bases, with 15 bases lying between them. The germline V gene has CDR1 MGHRA and CDR2 YSYEKL. This CDR3 is 15 amino acids long. CDR3 DNA: TGCGCCAGCAGCCAAGGCGTGCGGGGGGCCAATGGCTACACCTTC. It encodes CASSQGVRGANGYTF.

The table lists this clone with a count of one. V is TRBV7-8 and J is TRBJ2-7, with TRBD1 matching over 9 bases. Losses at the gene ends were 5 bases for V and 2 bases for J; bases not matched to a gene: 7. Germline CDR1 reads SGHVS; CDR2 reads FQNEAQ. CDR3 length: 15 residues. CDR3 sequence reads: CASSAPGQGTYEQYF. In DNA form, the CDR3 reads TGTGCCAGCAGCGCACCGGGACAGGGCACCTACGAGCAGTACTTC.

CDR3: CASTTDRPNQPQHF. The CDR3 nucleotides read TGTGCCAGCACCACGGACAGGCCCAATCAGCCCCAGCATTTT. The chain joins TRBV6-5 to TRBJ1-5; 7 bases match TRBD1. Germline V gives CDR1 MNHEY, CDR2 SVGAGI. V was pared by 7 bases and J by 3 bases, with 6 bases of the junction left unmatched. This CDR3 has 14 residues.

The V gene is TRBV9, the J gene TRBJ1-3, with 9 bases lining up with TRBD1. This CDR3 has 13 residues. Germline CDR1 and CDR2: SGDLS and YYNGEE. The J segment lost 8 bases and the V segment lost 0 bases, leaving 0 bases of the junction unmatched. CDR3 nucleotides: TGTGCCAGCAGCGTAGGGACAGGGGACACCATATATTTT. Translation gives CASSVGTGDTIYF. Looking up the rest from reference TRBV9 and TRBJ1-3 gives the full variable domain: DSGVTQTPKHLITATGQRVTLRCSPRSGDLSVYWYQQSLDQGLQFLIQYYNGEERAKGNILERFSAQQFPDLHSELNLSSLELGDSALYFCASSVGTGDTIYFGEGSWLTVV.

This rearrangement joins TRBV28 to TRBJ1-2; 8 bases map to TRBD1. V trimming: 3 bases; J trimming: 4 bases; junction bases outside the gene matches: 4. Germline CDR1 MDHEN, CDR2 SYDVKM. The CDR3 is 14 residues long. The CDR3 DNA reads TGTGCCAGCAGTTTTGGGCAGGGGGCCTATGGCTACACCTTC. Amino acid sequence: CASSFGQGAYGYTF.

The chain carries TRBV19 and TRBJ2-1; TRBD1 might be the D (6 bases). The CDR3 runs to 15 residues. Germline V gene sequence: CDR1 LNHDA, CDR2 SQIVND (reference sequence). V was clipped by 0 bases and J by 2 bases, with 8 bases between them. This CDR3 reads CASSIDRTAYNEQFF. For the CDR3, the DNA is TGTGCCAGTAGTATAGATAGGACAGCCTACAATGAGCAGTTCTTC.